The source of this TCR beta chain is a study of CD8 T cells in ankylosing spondylitis. Concerning this clonotype itself: The target antigen is unknown.

Libraries of TCR beta came from quantitative 5'-RACE with molecular barcodes. TCRdb re-called the 5' RACE reads with MiXCR, one entry per CDR3 protein. This sample has around 440,000 distinct CDR3 sequences, with about a sixth found just once. Trimming took 4 bases from V and 2 from J, leaving 13 bases between them. Germline CDR1 reads SGHRS; CDR2 reads YFSETQ. The CDR3 sequence is 14 residues long. The study, taken as a whole, reports: Seemingly characteristic of ankylosing spondylitis blood was a TCR beta motif consisting of under ten highly homologous variants. Existing reports had already noted some motif variants in reactive arthritis synovial fluid and blood. As for the disease-linked clones, they showed a CD8+ phenotype and occurred at relatively low frequencies in peripheral blood.

The sequenced sample was blood, either unsorted or a sorted T cell fraction (not recorded which). This clonotype was obtained from a male donor with ankylosing spondylitis. This rearrangement joins TRBV5-1 to TRBJ2-7; D may be TRBD1 or TRBD2 (5 bases each). CDR3 sequence reads: CASSGPGTTYEQYF. CDR3 bases: TGCGCCAGCAGCGGCCCCGGGACCACCTACGAGCAGTACTTC. Based on the CDR3 plus reference TRBV5-1 and TRBJ2-7, the full variable domain is KAGVTQTPRYLIKTRGQQVTLSCSPISGHRSVSWYQQTPGQGLQFLFEYFSETQRNKGNFPGRFSGRQFSNSRSEMNVSTLELGDSALYLCASSGPGTTYEQYFGPGTRLTVT.